Sequencing of this TCR beta chain was carried out in a study of control samples from healthy donors and cancer patients (dated by TCRdb to 2019 to 2021). To prepare the library, the immunoSEQ multiplex PCR assay was applied. TCRdb mirrors the immuneACCESS table, restricted to in-frame sequences. Some clones are absent from its copies; in checked studies, under half trace to an unresolved V gene, and the reason for the others is unknown. In this sample the table shows approximately 50,000 clones, more than 75% of which occur a single time. Together, the top ten hold roughly 12% of the sample. The CDR3 runs 14 residues from the cysteine to the phenylalanine. The only DNA kept is the CDR3, 42 bases in frame from the first base. CDR1 and CDR2, looked up from the germline V gene, are MRHNA and SNTAGT. V lost 3 bases and J lost 7 bases; the stretch between them is 10 bases long. Comment on this clone: No cognate antigen has been identified for it. One base away there is no much larger clone; base qualities are not given.

Input material: PBMCs. Recombination connected TRBV6-4 to TRBJ1-6, and perhaps TRBD1 as D gene, on 5 matching bases. The source is a woman in her sixties or seventies with lung cancer. The DNA sequence is as follows: TGTGCCAGCAGTGAGTTCCGGGGGAATTCACCCCTCCACTTT. This codes for CASSEFRGNSPLHF.